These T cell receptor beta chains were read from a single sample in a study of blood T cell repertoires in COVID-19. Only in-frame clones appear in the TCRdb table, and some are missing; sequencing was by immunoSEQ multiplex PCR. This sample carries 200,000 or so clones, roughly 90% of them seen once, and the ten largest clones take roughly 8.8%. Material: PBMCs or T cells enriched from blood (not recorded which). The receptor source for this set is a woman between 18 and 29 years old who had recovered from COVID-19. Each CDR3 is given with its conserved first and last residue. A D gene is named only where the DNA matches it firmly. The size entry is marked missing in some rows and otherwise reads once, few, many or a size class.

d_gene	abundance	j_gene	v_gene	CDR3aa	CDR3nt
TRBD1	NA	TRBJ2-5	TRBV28	CASSLLGQGKTQYF	TGTGCCAGCAGTTTATTGGGACAGGGAAAGACCCAGTACTTC
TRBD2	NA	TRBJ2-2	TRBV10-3	CAISESTVAGGPTGELFF	TGTGCCATCAGTGAGTCGACTGTGGCGGGGGGGCCAACCGGGGAGCTGTTTTTT
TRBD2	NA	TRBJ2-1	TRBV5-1	CASSLNGGARNEQFF	TGCGCCAGCAGCTTGAACGGGGGGGCCAGGAATGAGCAGTTCTTC
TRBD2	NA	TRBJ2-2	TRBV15	CATSLDGGARELFF	TGTGCCACCAGCCTGGACGGGGGGGCCCGGGAGCTGTTTTTT
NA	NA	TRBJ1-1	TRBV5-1	CASSLLGTGGVYTEAFF	TGCGCCAGCAGCTTGTTGGGGACGGGAGGGGTGTACACTGAAGCTTTCTTT
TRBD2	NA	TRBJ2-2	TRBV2	CASTGGGAGTGELFF	TGTGCCAGCACGGGGGGGGGTGCGGGCACCGGGGAGCTGTTTTTT
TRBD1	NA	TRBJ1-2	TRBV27	CASSLQRTGGAAGYTF	TGTGCCAGCAGTCTACAACGGACAGGGGGCGCGGCTGGCTACACCTTC
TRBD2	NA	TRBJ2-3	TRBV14	CASSRIAGGVTDTQYF	TGTGCCAGCAGCCGGATAGCGGGGGGCGTCACAGATACGCAGTATTTT
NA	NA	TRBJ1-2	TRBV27	CASSLFGGSGYTF	TGTGCCAGCAGTTTATTTGGGGGCTCCGGCTACACCTTC
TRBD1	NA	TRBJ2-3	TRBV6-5	CASSYTGTGSDTQYF	TGTGCCAGCAGTTACACAGGGACAGGGTCAGATACGCAGTATTTT
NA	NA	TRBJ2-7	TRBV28	CASSSTGFEQYF	TGTGCCAGCAGTTCCACAGGGTTCGAGCAGTACTTC
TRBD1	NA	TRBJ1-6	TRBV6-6	CASHRGLEKEALHF	TGTGCCAGCCACAGGGGGCTTGAGAAGGAGGCCCTCCACTTT
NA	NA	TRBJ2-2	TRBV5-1	CASSLSWRSNTGELFF	TGCGCCAGCAGCTTGTCTTGGAGATCGAACACCGGGGAGCTGTTTTTT
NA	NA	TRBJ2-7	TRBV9	CASSVADSGAYEQYF	TGTGCCAGCAGCGTAGCGGATAGCGGTGCCTACGAGCAGTACTTC
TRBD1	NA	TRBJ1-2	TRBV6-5	CASSFKGTGYGYTF	TGTGCCAGCAGTTTCAAGGGGACAGGGTACGGCTACACCTTC
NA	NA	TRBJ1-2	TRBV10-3	CAISGLREGPEHGYTF	TGTGCCATCAGTGGATTGAGGGAGGGCCCTGAGCATGGCTACACCTTC
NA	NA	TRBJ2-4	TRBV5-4	CASSLAGGRRRNIQYF	TGTGCCAGCAGCTTGGCCGGGGGAAGGAGGCGGAACATTCAGTACTTC
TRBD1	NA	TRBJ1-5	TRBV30	CAWSAGTGKGQPQHF	TGTGCCTGGAGCGCGGGGACAGGAAAAGGTCAGCCCCAGCATTTT
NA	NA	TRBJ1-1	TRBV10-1	CASSGTDLRAFF	TGCGCCAGCAGTGGAACAGACCTTCGGGCTTTCTTT
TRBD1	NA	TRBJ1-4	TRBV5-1	CASSPGTAEKLFF	TGCGCCAGCAGCCCAGGGACAGCAGAAAAACTGTTTTTT
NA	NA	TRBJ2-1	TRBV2	CASSSPAASYNEQFF	TGTGCCAGCTCTTCCCCGGCGGCCTCCTACAATGAGCAGTTCTTC
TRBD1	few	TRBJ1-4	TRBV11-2	CASSFRFIQGSGEKLFF	TGTGCCAGCAGCTTCCGCTTCATACAGGGGAGTGGTGAAAAACTGTTTTTT